The T cell receptor (beta chain) under discussion was sequenced for a study of cytomegalovirus exposure and HLA in healthy donors. The CDR3 has 18 residues. V lost 0 bases to trimming and J lost 2 bases, with 18 bases between them. Germline-derived CDR1 and CDR2 are MGHRA and YSYEKL. This clone was recorded once. The data were produced by immunoSEQ multiplex PCR, yet TCRdb's version contains in-frame clones alone and is incomplete. This sample has about 69,000 clones, with approximately 94% found just once. Input material: PBMCs. The source of this sequence is a young woman in good health and CMV-seronegative. The chain joins TRBV4-1 to TRBJ2-3; a weak D match, TRBD2 (7 bases). The CDR3 bases are TGCGCCAGCAGCCAAGATGCGTTGCGGGGGCCTGCCACAGATACGCAGTATTTT. It specifies CASSQDALRGPATDTQYF.